The 28 T cell receptor beta chains given below trace back to one sample, sequenced in a study of T cells after yellow fever vaccination (dated by TCRdb to between 2018 and 2021). The treatment or condition label, read with the paper, signifies: live attenuated yellow fever vaccine strain. Library creation used 5' RACE. Sequenced using an Illumina NovaSeq 6000. TCRdb cleaned the public reads at Q25 with fastp, built clones with MiXCR and kept in-frame beta chains. For every CDR3 protein sequence, its rows merge into one entry that carries the most common genes and DNA. Counted in this sample were 200,000 to 300,000 distinct CDR3 sequences; more than 3.5% of them appeared once. About 20% of the sample is in the top ten clones. Here the sequenced sample was PBMCs, taken 15 days after the yellow fever booster vaccination. Receptor source: a man younger than 30 who received the YFV17D yellow fever vaccine.

This clonotype came up many times. This chain uses TRBV7-2 with TRBJ2-5; 12 positions agree with TRBD2. Germline assignment: CDR1 SGHTA and CDR2 FQGNSA. Trimming at V came to 5 bases and at J to 4 bases, leaving 11 bases not matched to a gene. The CDR3 spans 17 residues. As DNA, the CDR3 is TGTGCCAGCAGCAGTAGAGGAGGGACTAGCGGGCGAGAGACCCAGTACTTC. As protein: CASSSRGGTSGRETQYF. Based on the CDR3 plus reference TRBV7-2 and TRBJ2-5, the full variable domain is GAGVSQSPSNKVTEKGKDVELRCDPISGHTALYWYRQSLGQGLEFLIYFQGNSAPDKSGLPSDRFSAERTGGSVSTLTIQRTQQEDSAVYLCASSSRGGTSGRETQYFGPGTRLLVL.

This clonotype was seen repeatedly, ten times or more. This chain links TRBV5-1 with TRBJ1-4; the D is unclear. This CDR3 has 16 amino acids. The V and J ends lost 1 base and 0 bases respectively, with 10 bases between them. CDR1 and CDR2 (germline): SGHRS, YFSETQ. CDR3 loop: CASSLSGGTTNEKLFF. The CDR3, as DNA: TGCGCCAGCAGCTTGTCCGGAGGAACAACTAATGAAAAACTGTTTTTT.

This clonotype was observed a handful of times. This sequence joins TRBV18 and TRBJ1-4; D not resolved. This CDR3 has 15 amino acids. V dropped 6 bases and J dropped 3 bases, with 14 bases sitting between them. Germline values: CDR1 KGHSH, CDR2 LQKENI. The CDR3 sequence is CASSLAMNPNEKLFF. The CDR3 DNA is TGTGCCAGCTCTTTAGCCATGAATCCTAATGAAAAACTGTTTTTT.

This clonotype was counted at least ten times. The chain links TRBV6-5 to TRBJ2-7, with 11 bases aligning to TRBD2. The CDR3 runs to 14 residues. V shed 5 bases and J 2 bases; nucleotides not matched to a gene: 2. Germline lookup yields CDR1 MNHEY and CDR2 SVGAGI. DNA of the CDR3: TGTGCCAGCAGTAAGGGACTAGCGGCCTACGAGCAGTACTTC. Translated, it gives CASSKGLAAYEQYF.

This clonotype has ten or more counts. J is TRBJ2-7 and V is TRBV7-2, with 7 nucleotides matching TRBD1. CDR1 is SGHTA and CDR2 is FQGNSA in the germline V gene. The trim removed 1 base at V and 2 bases at J, leaving 2 bases unmatched. The CDR3 has 14 residues. DNA for the CDR3: TGTGCCAGCAGCTTAGACAGGGGAGCCTACGAGCAGTACGTC. Translating it yields CASSLDRGAYEQYV.

This clonotype appeared many times. The gene calls are TRBV7-8 and TRBJ2-1; D gene ambiguous. Germline loops: CDR1 SGHVS, CDR2 FQNEAQ. The CDR3 has 11 amino acids. V was clipped by 10 bases and J by 16 bases, with 20 bases between them. This chain's CDR3 is CATRFVQSFFF. The CDR3 DNA sequence: TGTGCCACCCGCTTCGTGCAGTCTTTTTTCTTC.

In its sample, this clonotype was seen many times. The chain carries TRBV28 and TRBJ2-2, with D perhaps TRBD1 or TRBD2 (5 bases each). In germline, CDR1 is MDHEN, CDR2 SYDVKM. The CDR3 contains 17 residues. Trimming pared 3 bases from V and 2 bases from J, leaving 16 bases between. This CDR3 reads CASSFPPGRANTGELFF. The CDR3 DNA sequence: TGTGCCAGCAGTTTCCCCCCAGGGCGGGCTAACACCGGGGAGCTGTTTTTT.

Comments on this clonotype: This could be a read error, since a much larger clone is one nucleotide away. CDR3 amino acids: CASGFGAGAYGYTF. CDR3 coding DNA: TGTGCCAGCGGTTTTGGGGCAGGGGCTTATGGCTACACCTTC. The chain is built from TRBV28 and TRBJ1-2; D perhaps matches TRBD1 (6 bases). CDR3 size: 14 residues. Germline CDR1 is MDHEN and CDR2 is SYDVKM.

This clonotype has ten or more counts. This rearrangement joins TRBV10-2 to TRBJ1-1; 9 bases are a match to TRBD1. V shed 3 bases and J 6 bases; nucleotides not matched to a gene: 5. The CDR3 is made up of 14 amino acids. Germline values: CDR1 WSHSY, CDR2 SAAADI. The CDR3 bases are TGCGCCAGCAGTGACACAGGGGGCTACTCTGAAGCTTTCTTT. The encoded protein is CASSDTGGYSEAFF.

This clonotype occurred many times. The chain links TRBV7-2 to TRBJ1-6; TRBD1 might be the D (5 bases). From germline, CDR1 is SGHTA and CDR2 FQGNSA. The CDR3 runs to 17 residues. Trimming took 2 bases from V and 9 from J, leaving 20 bases between them. The chain's CDR3 is CASSLWGGRGDGSPLHF. The DNA of the CDR3 is TGTGCCAGCAGCTTATGGGGTGGACGGGGGGACGGTTCACCCCTCCACTTT.

This clonotype appeared many times. The CDR3 region is CASSSYYEKLFF. The CDR3 bases are TGTGCCAGCAGCTCCTACTATGAAAAACTGTTTTTT. The chain recombines TRBV7-8 with TRBJ1-4, with unresolved D. CDR3 size: 12 residues. V lost 4 bases and J 6 bases, leaving 6 bases between the germline ends. The germline V gene has CDR1 SGHVS and CDR2 FQNEAQ.

Many counts were recorded for this clonotype. The chain joins TRBV9 to TRBJ1-5; 7 nucleotides agree with TRBD1. This CDR3 has 15 amino acids. The trim removed 3 bases at V and 0 bases at J, leaving 3 bases unmatched. CDR1 and CDR2 from the germline V gene are SGDLS and YYNGEE. CDR3 amino acids: CASSETGDSNQPQHF. The DNA for the CDR3 is TGTGCCAGCAGCGAAACAGGGGATAGCAATCAGCCCCAGCATTTT.

In its sample, this clonotype was seen many times. The chain combines TRBV5-4 with TRBJ2-1; D may be TRBD1 (6 bases). Germline CDR1 SGHNT, CDR2 YYREEE (reference sequence). The CDR3 loop spans 12 amino acids. Trimming stripped 4 bases from V and 10 bases from J, with 12 bases between. Here the CDR3 reads CASSTPGVEQFF. The CDR3 DNA reads TGTGCCAGCAGCACGCCAGGGGTAGAGCAGTTCTTC.

This clonotype was counted at least ten times. The gene calls are TRBV20-1 and TRBJ1-1; D uncertain. Trimming left V 6 bases short and J 6 bases short, with 11 bases between. Germline CDR1 is DFQATT and CDR2 is SNEGSKA (reference sequence). The CDR3 extends over 11 amino acids. This chain's CDR3 is CSAPQIAEAFF. In DNA form, the CDR3 reads TGCAGTGCGCCCCAGATTGCTGAAGCTTTCTTT.

This chain links TRBV28 with TRBJ1-6, with D possibly being TRBD1 (6 bases). V gave up 6 bases and J gave up 7 bases, with 10 bases separating them. This CDR3 contains 13 residues. Germline CDR1 reads MDHEN; CDR2 reads SYDVKM. The CDR3: CASRQGNNSPLHF. CDR3 DNA sequence: TGTGCCAGCAGACAGGGAAACAATTCACCCCTCCACTTT.

In its sample, this clonotype was seen many times. The genes are TRBV7-2 and TRBJ2-1; 9 bases align to TRBD2. CDR1 SGHTA and CDR2 FQGNSA come from the germline V gene. V lost 0 bases to trimming and J lost 2 bases; unmatched junction nucleotides: 8. The length of the CDR3 is 18 residues. The CDR3 protein is CASSLAGFRLAAYNEQFF. CDR3 sequence (DNA): TGTGCCAGCAGCTTAGCGGGTTTTCGACTAGCGGCCTACAATGAGCAGTTCTTC.

This clonotype was detected ten times or more. The chain couples TRBV12-3 or TRBV12-4 to TRBJ2-2; D remains unclear. V was clipped by 3 bases and J by 3 bases, with 5 bases between them. This CDR3 contains 13 residues. The CDR3 here is CASSFQDTGELFF. CDR3 nucleotide sequence: TGTGCCAGCAGTTTCCAAGACACCGGGGAGCTGTTTTTT.

This clonotype has at least ten counts. The CDR3, as DNA: TGCAGTGCCCCGGCAGGCCTCTCCTACAATGAGCAGTTCTTC. Translation gives CSAPAGLSYNEQFF. The V gene is TRBV20-1, the J gene TRBJ2-1, with D unresolved. Per the germline V gene, CDR1 is DFQATT and CDR2 is SNEGSKA (reference sequence). The CDR3 consists of 14 residues. V shed 6 bases and J shed 0 bases, with 12 bases lying between them.

There are many counts of this clonotype. The chain joins TRBV7-6 to TRBJ2-6, with D uncertain. V dropped 5 bases and J dropped 0 bases, with 5 bases sitting between them. This CDR3 is built from 14 residues. Germline-derived CDR1 and CDR2 are SGHVS and FNYEAQ. The CDR3 DNA is TGTGCCAGCAGCCAAAGCTCTGGGGCCAACGTCCTGACTTTC. Translation gives CASSQSSGANVLTF. The whole variable domain, remainder taken from reference TRBV7-6 and TRBJ2-6, is GAGVSQSPRYKVTKRGQDVALRCDPISGHVSLYWYRQALGQGPEFLTYFNYEAQQDKSGLPNDRFSAERPEGSISTLTIQRTEQRDSAMYRCASSQSSGANVLTFGAGSRLTVL.

This clonotype was seen at least ten times. This chain connects TRBV9 to TRBJ2-1, with a possible D match to TRBD1 (6 bases). Germline CDR1 SGDLS, CDR2 YYNGEE. V lost 3 bases and J lost 9, with 25 bases in between. The CDR3 has 17 amino acids. The CDR3 DNA is TGTGCCAGCAGCGGAGGGGTCGACAGGCAAGCTTATCGTGAGCAGTTCTTC. Translating gives CASSGGVDRQAYREQFF.

On this clonotype itself: With a much larger clone just one base away, this may be a read error. The CDR3 does not close with the conserved phenylalanine or tryptophan, likely indicating a read error. The rearrangement joins TRBV7-8 to TRBJ2-6; no clear D gene. CDR3 length: 15 amino acids. Trimming shortened V by 1 base and J by 2 bases, and 6 bases separated the two germline ends. Germline V gene lookup returns CDR1 SGHVS and CDR2 FQNEAQ. The CDR3 here is CASSLEIAGANVLTI. CDR3 in DNA: TGTGCCAGCAGCTTAGAGATCGCTGGGGCCAACGTCCTGACTATC.

The rearrangement links TRBV20-1 to TRBJ2-7; either TRBD1 or TRBD2 may fit D (5 bases each). The CDR3 is 12 amino acids. The germline gives CDR1 DFQATT, CDR2 SNEGSKA (reference sequence). Trimming removed 1 base from V and 5 bases from J, with 9 bases in between. The CDR3 sequence is CSARGGTHEQYF. Here the CDR3 DNA reads TGCAGTGCTAGAGGGGGGACCCACGAGCAGTACTTC.

The table lists this clonotype with many counts. The chain links TRBV20-1 to TRBJ1-5, with D unresolved. The V gene lost 0 bases and the J gene lost 6 bases, with 12 bases spanning the gap. The V gene's germline CDR1 is DFQATT and CDR2 SNEGSKA (reference sequence). The CDR3 totals 14 residues. DNA for the CDR3: TGCAGTGCTAGAGATCAAGGAGCCGGTCAGCCCCAGCATTTT. Its translation: CSARDQGAGQPQHF.

This clonotype came up many times. The genes are TRBV12-3 or TRBV12-4 and TRBJ1-5; D uncertain. CDR3 length: 14 residues. Trimming removed 6 bases from V and 5 bases from J, with 14 bases in between. The DNA of the CDR3 is TGTGCCAGCAGCACCCTTGGTGGTTATCAGCCCCAGCATTTT. Its protein product is CASSTLGGYQPQHF.

This clonotype has a count of ten or more. The J gene is TRBJ2-3, the V gene TRBV7-9, with 9 nucleotides matching TRBD2. CDR3 length: 15 residues. The ends lost 4 bases at V and 5 bases at J; junction bases unmatched: 7. Germline V gene lookup returns CDR1 SEHNR and CDR2 FQNEAQ (reference sequence). The CDR3 reads CASSSKRGAEDTQYF. The CDR3 DNA reads TGTGCCAGCAGCTCCAAGCGGGGGGCAGAAGATACGCAGTATTTT.

In this sample, this clonotype turned up many times. The V and J genes are TRBV3-1 and TRBJ2-5; 13 positions agree with TRBD2. Germline-derived CDR1 and CDR2 are LGHDT and YNNKEL (reference sequence). J lost 5 bases, V lost 2 bases, and 8 bases had no gene match. The CDR3 spans 17 residues. In DNA, the CDR3 is TGTGCCAGCAGCCAATGGACTAGCGGGGGCCGCCGGGAGACCCAGTACTTC. It translates to CASSQWTSGGRRETQYF.

This clonotype has at least ten counts. This rearrangement joins TRBV4-1 to TRBJ2-5; 12 bases match TRBD2. The trim removed 0 bases at V and 5 bases at J, leaving 4 bases unmatched. This CDR3 comprises 16 residues. Germline V gene lookup returns CDR1 MGHRA and CDR2 YSYEKL. The CDR3 nucleotides read TGCGCCAGCAGCCAAGATGGGGGGACTAGCGGGGAGACCCAGTACTTC. Protein sequence: CASSQDGGTSGETQYF.

This clonotype was observed at least ten times. This chain uses TRBV20-1 with TRBJ2-7; unclear D gene. This CDR3 region has 14 residues. V dropped 3 bases and J dropped 0 bases, with 12 bases sitting between them. The germline CDR1 and CDR2 sequences are DFQATT and SNEGSKA (reference sequence). CDR3 sequence reads: CSASKGSGSYEQYF. The CDR3 DNA reads TGCAGTGCTAGTAAGGGCAGTGGCTCCTACGAGCAGTACTTC.